Listed below are T cell receptor beta chains from one sample, sequenced in a study of blood T cell repertoires in COVID-19. The assay was immunoSEQ multiplex PCR, and TCRdb's table has in-frame clones only and misses some. The sample shows 85,000 to 90,000 clones, about 87% of them seen only once. The sample taken for sequencing was peripheral blood. The origin of the receptors is a human donor in a cohort sampled during active COVID-19. Each CDR3 is given with its conserved first and last residue. The order of the fields is V gene, J gene, D gene, CDR3 DNA, CDR3 protein. D genes are given only for firm matches.

>TRBV30|TRBJ1-4|-
TGTGCCTGGAGTGTACGGGGGATTGGGACGAGGTCTGAAAAACTGTTTTTT
CAWSVRGIGTRSEKLFF
>TRBV14|TRBJ2-4|TRBD2
TGTGCCAGCAGCCAAGCAGCGGGGGCAAACATTCAGTACTTC
CASSQAAGANIQYF
>TRBV12-3/TRBV12-4|TRBJ1-5|TRBD1
TGTGCCAGCACCATACAGGGGGATCAGCCCCAGCATTTT
CASTIQGDQPQHF
>TRBV6-5|TRBJ2-1|TRBD2
TGTGCCAGCACCCCACCAATTAGCGGGAGGAATGAGCAGTTCTTC
CASTPPISGRNEQFF
>TRBV30|TRBJ1-6|TRBD1
TGTGCCTGGACAGGGGGTCCCTCACCCCTCCACTTT
CAWTGGPSPLHF
>TRBV6-5|TRBJ2-7|TRBD2
TGTGCCAGCAGTCTCACTACTAGCGGGGGCTACGAGCAGTACTTC
CASSLTTSGGYEQYF
>TRBV11-2|TRBJ2-2|TRBD2
TGTGCTACCAGCTTTAGTAGCGGGAGGTCCTACACCGGGGAGCTGTTTTTT
CATSFSSGRSYTGELFF
>TRBV27|TRBJ1-4|-
TGTGCCAGCAGTTTACGGGACACGGGTGTGGAACTGTTTTTT
CASSLRDTGVELFF
>TRBV7-8|TRBJ2-1|-
TGTGCCAGCAGCCTGGGCCCGATTGTAAGCTCCTACAATGAGCAGTTCTTC
CASSLGPIVSSYNEQFF
>TRBV5-1|TRBJ2-5|TRBD2
TGCGCCAGCAGCTTGGGGCCTGCTAGCGGTCAAGAGACCCAGTACTTC
CASSLGPASGQETQYF